This TCR beta chain is from a study of T-cell memory formation after mild COVID-19. General observations from the study: CD4/CD8 balance held among clones contracting day 15 to 85, and later expanders leaned CD4+.

Unmatched junction bases numbered 4, after V lost 2 bases and J lost 6 bases. Per germline, CDR1 SGHRS and CDR2 YFSETQ. This CDR3 is built from 16 residues. In TCRdb, the 5' RACE reads were re-called with MiXCR into one record per CDR3 protein. The profile shows approximately 190,000 distinct CDR3 sequences, 15% to 20% of them singletons. This clonotype appeared a few times. Its matching antigen is unknown. The TCR comes from an adult woman who had mild COVID-19 (a few samples of this study predate the infection). Cell type and time point are not known. Material: PBMCs or a T cell subset sorted from them (not recorded which). The chain is built from TRBV5-1 and TRBJ2-3, with TRBD2 matching 15 bases. CDR3 coding DNA: TGCGCCAGCAGCTTCTCCGGGACTAGCGGGGGGGATACGCAGTATTTT. Translation: CASSFSGTSGGDTQYF. Full variable domain (missing parts from reference TRBV5-1 and TRBJ2-3): KAGVTQTPRYLIKTRGQQVTLSCSPISGHRSVSWYQQTPGQGLQFLFEYFSETQRNKGNFPGRFSGRQFSNSRSEMNVSTLELGDSALYLCASSFSGTSGGDTQYFGPGTRLTVL.